The 7 T cell receptor beta chains in this list originate from one sample, sequenced in a study of T cells in women clearing cervical HPV infection. Profiled with immunoSEQ multiplex PCR; TCRdb holds only in-frame clones, not every one. The sample holds some 25,000 clones. The sample comprised blood buffy coat. The receptor set was obtained from a woman aged 18 to 75 with a cervical HPV16 infection that either progressed to CIN3+ or cleared (not recorded which).

On this clone itself: The read stops 3 residues short of the end of the CDR3; the missing end is completed from the germline J gene. V is TRBV12-3 or TRBV12-4 and J is TRBJ2-1; 8 positions agree with TRBD2. The CDR3 consists of 15 residues. J gave up 6 bases and V 5 bases, and 9 bases lay outside the gene matches. The CDR3 sequence is CASSRGASGLNEQFF. The covered CDR3 bases are TGTGCCAGCAGTCGGGGTGCTAGCGGGCTCAATGAG.

About this clone itself: Read sequence stops 3 residues before the CDR3 end, and the germline J gene provides the missing end. The V gene is TRBV7-2, the J gene TRBJ1-2; 7 nucleotides line up with TRBD1. The V gene end was trimmed by 5 bases and the J gene end by 5 bases; junction bases not matched to a gene: 11. The CDR3 length is 15 residues. Germline CDR1 SGHTA, CDR2 FQGNSA. CDR3 DNA (partial): TGTGCCAGCAGCGCCCACACCCAGGGACAGTATGGC. It specifies CASSAHTQGQYG. The CDR3 in full is CASSAHTQGQYGYTF.

As regards this clone: The read ends 3 residues early relative to the CDR3; the germline J gene fills the gap. This chain connects TRBV5-1 to TRBJ1-1; D may be TRBD1 (6 bases). V lost 0 bases to trimming and J lost 1 base, with 7 bases between them. Germline CDR1 SGHRS, CDR2 YFSETQ. The length of the CDR3 is 14 residues. Incomplete CDR3 DNA: TGCGCCAGCAGCTTGGGGGGACAGAACACTGAA. Its translation: CASSLGGQNTE. The full CDR3 reads CASSLGGQNTEAFF. Full variable domain (remainder filled in from reference TRBV5-1 and TRBJ1-1): KAGVTQTPRYLIKTRGQQVTLSCSPISGHRSVSWYQQTPGQGLQFLFEYFSETQRNKGNFPGRFSGRQFSNSRSEMNVSTLELGDSALYLCASSLGGQNTEAFFGQGTRLTVV.

Remarks on this clone: With the read ending 3 residues before the CDR3 end, the germline J gene is used to fill in that end. J is TRBJ2-7 and V is TRBV7-9; 9 bases are a match to TRBD1. The trim removed 2 bases at V and 2 bases at J, leaving 4 bases unmatched. Looked up from germline, CDR1 is SEHNR and CDR2 is FQNEAQ (reference sequence). The CDR3 is 15 amino acids. The sequenced CDR3 bases are TGTGCCAGCAGCTTAATATGGACAGGGGCCTACGAG. It encodes CASSLIWTGAYE. The full CDR3 reads CASSLIWTGAYEQYF.

Worth noting for this clone: The read ends 3 residues shy of where the CDR3 ends; the end is completed using the germline J gene. The chain employs TRBV24-1 and TRBJ2-3; TRBD2 is a possible D gene (6 bases). Trimming removed 4 bases at V and 2 bases at J, with 9 bases between. The CDR3 consists of 14 residues. Germline V gene data show CDR1 as KGHDR and CDR2 as SFDVKD. The DNA read from the CDR3 is TGTGCCACCAGTGAGGGGACTCCCACAGATACG. This encodes CATSEGTPTDT. The full-length CDR3 reads as CATSEGTPTDTQYF.

CDR3 amino acids: CSAQIVGQLPTNYGYTF. The covered CDR3 bases are TGCAGTGCTCAGATCGTGGGACAGCTCCCAACTAACTATGGC. The genes are TRBV20-1 and TRBJ1-2; 7 nucleotides line up with TRBD1. Sequencing ends 3 residues short of the CDR3 end; the germline J gene provides the rest. The length of the CDR3 is 17 residues. Germline V gene lookup returns CDR1 DFQATT and CDR2 SNEGSKA (reference sequence). V lost 5 bases, J lost 0 bases, and 15 bases stayed unmatched.

Remarks on this clone: The read ends 3 residues early relative to the CDR3; the germline J gene fills the gap. J is TRBJ2-1 and V is TRBV2; D not resolved. There are 17 residues in the CDR3. Per the germline V gene, CDR1 is SNHLY and CDR2 is FYNNEI. Trimming stripped 5 bases from V and 0 bases from J, with 17 bases between. CDR3 loop: CASSPGRAASSYNEQFF. The part of the CDR3 DNA that was read is TGTGCCAGCAGTCCCGGTAGGGCAGCCTCCTCCTACAATGAG.